This T cell receptor beta chain stems from a study of regulatory T cells in long-lasting Graves disease. To make TCR beta libraries, researchers used iRepertoire HTBI primers and Arm-PCR of CDR3 regions. TCRdb called the multiplex PCR reads again in MiXCR, with one record for every CDR3 protein. The sample has under 400,000 distinct CDR3 sequences; over 15% are singletons. Sample time point: newly diagnosed GD, antithyroid drugs for less than 3 months. The TCR library used RNA extracted from PBMCs. The germline V gene encodes CDR1 MNHNS and CDR2 SASEGT. V dropped 5 bases and J dropped 5; count of bases not matched to a gene: 5. CDR3 length: 14 residues. In this sample, this clonotype turned up many times. These data also featured in a second study, about T cells in Graves' hyperthyroidism and ophthalmopathy. From that study: On the basis of clinical symptoms, serum thyroxine and TRAb, thyroid ultrasound and orbital computed tomography, diagnoses were made. Blood held most thyroid clonotypes expanded above 0.001 frequency.

This chain links TRBV6-1 with TRBJ2-7; 11 bases line up with TRBD1. The receptor was isolated from a man in his forties or fifties with Graves disease. The sequences come from peripheral blood mononuclear cells (PBMCs), collected at new diagnosis, from a patient treated with antithyroid drugs. CDR3: CASSKDRGLNEQYF. In DNA, the CDR3 is TGTGCCAGCAGTAAGGACAGGGGGCTAAACGAGCAGTACTTC.